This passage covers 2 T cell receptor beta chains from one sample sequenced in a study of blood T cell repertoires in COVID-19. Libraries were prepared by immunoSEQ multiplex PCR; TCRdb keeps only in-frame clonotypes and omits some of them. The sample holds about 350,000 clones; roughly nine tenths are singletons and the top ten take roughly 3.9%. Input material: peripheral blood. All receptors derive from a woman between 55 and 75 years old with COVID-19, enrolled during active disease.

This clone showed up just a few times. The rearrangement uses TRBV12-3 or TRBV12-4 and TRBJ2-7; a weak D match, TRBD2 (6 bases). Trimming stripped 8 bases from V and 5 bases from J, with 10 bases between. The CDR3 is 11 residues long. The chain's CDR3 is CASGRGNEQYF. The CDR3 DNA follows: TGTGCCAGCGGACGGGGGAACGAGCAGTACTTC.

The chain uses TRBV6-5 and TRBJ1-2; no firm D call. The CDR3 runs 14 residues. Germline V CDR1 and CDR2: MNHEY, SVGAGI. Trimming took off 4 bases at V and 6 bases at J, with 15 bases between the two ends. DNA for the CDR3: TGTGCCAGCAGTTTACGCAACCCCGGGGATGGCTACACCTTC. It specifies CASSLRNPGDGYTF.